Each of the 20 T cell receptor beta chains below was sequenced from the same sample in a study of blood T cell repertoires in COVID-19. Only in-frame clones appear in the TCRdb table, and some are missing; sequencing was by immunoSEQ multiplex PCR. The sample includes about 350,000 clones, roughly nine tenths seen only once; the top ten take roughly 4%. Sequencing was performed on peripheral blood. All receptors derive from a woman aged 55 to 70 with COVID-19, enrolled during active disease.

This chain joins TRBV5-1 and TRBJ1-1; D may be TRBD1 (6 bases). The V end lost 2 bases, the J end lost 1 base, and 12 bases lay between the germline ends. Germline V CDR1 and CDR2: SGHRS, YFSETQ. The CDR3 has 15 residues. CDR3 nucleotide sequence: TGCGCCAGCAGCTTATCCGGGACACCGAACACTGAAGCTTTCTTT. Translation: CASSLSGTPNTEAFF.

This sequence joins TRBV5-1 and TRBJ2-3; perhaps TRBD2 as D (6 bases). The ends were cut back, 4 bases at V and 2 bases at J, with 23 bases in the middle. CDR1 is SGHRS and CDR2 is YFSETQ in the germline V gene. CDR3 length: 18 residues. This CDR3 reads CASSRLGGEARHTDTQYF. The CDR3 DNA follows: TGCGCCAGCAGCCGGTTGGGTGGGGAGGCGCGCCACACAGATACGCAGTATTTT.

The V call is TRBV10-1, the J call TRBJ1-1; no reliable D call. Trimming stripped 4 bases from V and 7 bases from J, with 7 bases between. The CDR3 loop spans 11 amino acids. Germline lookup yields CDR1 WNHNN and CDR2 SYGVQD (reference sequence). The CDR3 bases are TGCGCCAGCAGTGGGGGAGGTGAAGCTTTCTTT. This sequence encodes CASSGGGEAFF.

The rearrangement joins TRBV27 to TRBJ1-6, with a tentative D call TRBD1 (5 bases). Trimming left V 1 base short and J 8 bases short, with 15 bases between. The CDR3 runs 16 residues. Germline V CDR1 and CDR2: MNHEY, SMNVEV (reference sequence). CDR3 DNA: TGTGCCAGCAGTTTATTCCCGGGACTTCGGGATTCACCCCTCCACTTT. Its protein product is CASSLFPGLRDSPLHF.

In this sample, this clone turned up once. The V and J genes are TRBV19 and TRBJ2-1; 8 bases are a match to TRBD2. V lost 4 bases, J lost 10 bases, and 6 bases stayed unmatched. The CDR3 is 13 amino acids. Germline V CDR1 and CDR2: LNHDA, SQIVND (reference sequence). The CDR3 spells CASSKQRGHEQFF. CDR3 coding DNA: TGTGCCAGTAGTAAGCAGCGGGGGCACGAGCAGTTCTTC.

The V gene is TRBV6-5, the J gene TRBJ2-1; TRBD1 aligns across 8 bases. Germline V gene data show CDR1 as MNHEY and CDR2 as SVGAGI. The J segment lost 6 bases and the V segment lost 6 bases, leaving 10 bases of the junction unmatched. The CDR3 has 15 amino acids. In DNA form, the CDR3 reads TGTGCCAGCAGCCCGCAGGGGGCTGGAGGCAATGAGCAGTTCTTC. It specifies CASSPQGAGGNEQFF.

This clone turned up a few times. The chain is built from TRBV7-9 and TRBJ1-2; TRBD1 matches at 11 bases. The CDR3 totals 15 residues. From germline, CDR1 is SEHNR and CDR2 FQNEAQ (reference sequence). With V trimmed by 4 bases and J by 7 bases, 8 bases remained unmatched. The CDR3 loop reads CASSSPGQGAGGYTF. CDR3 bases: TGTGCCAGCAGCTCCCCCGGACAGGGGGCAGGTGGCTACACCTTC.

This sequence joins TRBV18 and TRBJ2-1, with 9 nucleotides matching TRBD1. Germline assignment: CDR1 KGHSH and CDR2 LQKENI. This CDR3 has 13 residues. Trimming removed 0 bases from V and 14 bases from J; junction bases left unmatched: 5. Written as DNA, the CDR3 is TGTGCCAGCTCACCACCGTCAGGGACAGGGAAGTTCTTC. Amino acids: CASSPPSGTGKFF.

J is TRBJ1-5 and V is TRBV12-1; the table assigns TRBD1, which was not confirmed against the DNA. TRBV12-1 is a pseudogene segment. The CDR3 is 17 residues long. CDR3 sequence: CASSFGVQAYSNQPQHF. The CDR3 nucleotides are TGTGCCAGCAGCTTTGGGGTCCAGGCTTATAGCAATCAGCCCCAGCATTTT.

The V and J genes are TRBV6-7 and TRBJ1-5; no clear D gene. TRBV6-7 is sorted into the ORF group, with uncertain function. The CDR3 spans 19 residues. The V and J ends lost 0 bases and 0 bases respectively, with 18 bases between them. DNA of the CDR3: TGTGCCAGCAGTTACTCGAAAGCGGGTAACAACTATAGCAATCAGCCCCAGCATTTT. This encodes CASSYSKAGNNYSNQPQHF.

The V gene is TRBV21-1, the J gene TRBJ2-5; the D call in the table, TRBD2, was not verified against the DNA. TRBV21-1 is tagged as a pseudogene. CDR3 length: 17 amino acids. CDR3 protein: CASLPVKGLRPKETQYF. The DNA of the CDR3 is TGTGCCAGTCTGCCGGTAAAGGGACTAAGGCCCAAAGAGACCCAGTACTTC.

This sequence joins TRBV5-4 and TRBJ2-6, with D uncertain. From germline, CDR1 is SGHNT and CDR2 YYREEE (reference sequence). V gave up 5 bases and J gave up 0 bases, with 9 bases separating them. This CDR3 region has 15 residues. The CDR3 bases are TGTGCCAGCAGAGTACCAGACTCTGGGGCCAACGTCCTGACTTTC. It codes for CASRVPDSGANVLTF.

V is TRBV6-5 and J is TRBJ1-6; D unclear. CDR3 size: 14 residues. V lost 6 bases, J lost 7 bases, and 13 bases lay in between. Germline-derived CDR1 and CDR2 are MNHEY and SVGAGI. CDR3 loop: CASRPGVANSPLHF. The CDR3 coding sequence is TGTGCCAGCAGGCCCGGGGTGGCAAATTCACCCCTCCACTTT.

J is TRBJ1-2 and V is TRBV11-2, with D possibly being TRBD1 (5 bases). The V gene lost 0 bases and the J gene lost 6 bases, with 17 bases spanning the gap. The length of the CDR3 is 16 residues. Germline V gene sequence: CDR1 SGHAT, CDR2 FQNNGV. CDR3 DNA: TGTGCCAGCAGCTTAGACGGCAGCGGGATAGGGGATGGCTACACCTTC. This translates into CASSLDGSGIGDGYTF.

The sample holds one count of this clone. The CDR3 DNA reads TGTGCCAGCAGTGACGGGGGAAGACTGGCCCAGTACTTC. This encodes CASSDGGRLAQYF. The chain recombines TRBV2 with TRBJ2-5; D might be TRBD2 (6 bases). The germline gives CDR1 SNHLY, CDR2 FYNNEI. Deletions cut 3 bases from V and 9 bases from J, with 14 bases between. CDR3 length: 13 residues.

The chain uses TRBV6-5 and TRBJ1-2, with 10 bases that match TRBD1. Losses at the gene ends were 6 bases for V and 8 bases for J; bases not matched to a gene: 12. CDR3 length: 15 amino acids. Germline V gene sequence: CDR1 MNHEY, CDR2 SVGAGI. The CDR3 coding sequence is TGTGCCAGCAGAAGGACAGGGGGGACGGCGGAAGGCTACACCTTC. As protein: CASRRTGGTAEGYTF.

This rearrangement joins TRBV18 to TRBJ1-3, with a possible D match to TRBD1 (6 bases). With 4 bases removed from V and 0 bases from J, the gap between germline ends came to 13 bases. The CDR3 runs to 16 residues. The germline V gene has CDR1 KGHSH and CDR2 LQKENI. The CDR3 sequence is CASSQTGLSSGNTIYF. CDR3 in DNA: TGTGCCAGCTCACAAACAGGGCTCAGCTCTGGAAACACCATATATTTT.

On this clone: The sample holds other DNA sequences that translate to the same CDR3. V is TRBV5-1 and J is TRBJ1-1, with 8 bases that match TRBD1. Losses at the gene ends were 0 bases for V and 2 bases for J; bases not matched to a gene: 3. This CDR3 region has 15 residues. Per the germline V gene, CDR1 is SGHRS and CDR2 is YFSETQ. CDR3 loop: CASSLGDRLNTEAFF. The CDR3 nucleotides read TGCGCCAGCAGCTTGGGGGACAGGCTAAACACTGAAGCTTTCTTT. The full variable domain, completed using reference TRBV5-1 and TRBJ1-1, is KAGVTQTPRYLIKTRGQQVTLSCSPISGHRSVSWYQQTPGQGLQFLFEYFSETQRNKGNFPGRFSGRQFSNSRSEMNVSTLELGDSALYLCASSLGDRLNTEAFFGQGTRLTVV.

The count of this clone is one. The chain uses TRBV2 and TRBJ1-2; maybe TRBD1 (5 bases). The germline gives CDR1 SNHLY, CDR2 FYNNEI. V was shortened by 0 bases and J by 6 bases, with 17 bases between the two germline ends. The CDR3 loop spans 16 amino acids. The CDR3, as DNA: TGTGCCAGCAGTGAAGCGCTTCGACACCAAGGGGATGGCTACACCTTC. The encoded protein is CASSEALRHQGDGYTF.

The chain joins TRBV4-1 to TRBJ1-6; no clear D gene. The CDR3 is made up of 18 amino acids. Germline V gene sequence: CDR1 MGHRA, CDR2 YSYEKL. V gave up 0 bases and J gave up 0 bases, with 12 bases separating them. The CDR3 region has the DNA TGCGCCAGCAGCCAAGAGTCAGGCACGAGCTCCTATAATTCACCCCTCCACTTT. It translates to CASSQESGTSSYNSPLHF.